The rows below give T cell receptor beta chains drawn from one sample of a study of T cell responses to AZD1222 COVID-19 vaccine. The method was immunoSEQ multiplex PCR; TCRdb's version includes in-frame clones alone and lacks a portion of them. Here the sample spans roughly 140,000 clones, approximately 90% being singletons. The starting material was peripheral blood, obtained on day 0 of MenACWY control vaccination. The source of these receptors is an adult in good health. Both conserved end residues are part of each CDR3. A D gene is named only where the DNA matches it firmly. Size values are once, few and many counts, or a class for expanded clones, and some rows have none.

d_call: TRBD1; clone_size: NA; v_call: TRBV15; j_call: TRBJ1-2; cdr3_aa: CATSSGTGSYNYGYTF; cdr3_nt: TGTGCCACCAGCAGCGGGACAGGGTCCTATAACTATGGCTACACCTTC
d_call: NA; clone_size: NA; v_call: TRBV6-5; j_call: TRBJ1-5; cdr3_aa: CASREDFSQPQHF; cdr3_nt: TGTGCCAGCAGGGAGGACTTTTCTCAGCCCCAGCATTTT
d_call: NA; clone_size: NA; v_call: TRBV6-1; j_call: TRBJ1-2; cdr3_aa: CASSERPSGNYGYTF; cdr3_nt: TGTGCCAGCAGTGAACGACCCTCCGGTAACTATGGCTACACCTTC
d_call: NA; clone_size: NA; v_call: TRBV7-8; j_call: TRBJ2-3; cdr3_aa: CASSRDWEDTQYF; cdr3_nt: TGTGCCAGCAGCCGCGACTGGGAAGATACGCAGTATTTT
d_call: NA; clone_size: NA; v_call: TRBV6-1; j_call: TRBJ2-7; cdr3_aa: CASSEAKGTSYF; cdr3_nt: TGTGCCAGCAGTGAAGCGAAGGGCACCTCGTACTTC
d_call: NA; clone_size: NA; v_call: TRBV16; j_call: TRBJ2-5; cdr3_aa: CASSQLNPRETQYF; cdr3_nt: TGTGCCAGCAGCCAATTGAACCCTCGAGAGACCCAGTACTTC
d_call: TRBD1; clone_size: NA; v_call: TRBV6-5; j_call: TRBJ1-6; cdr3_aa: CASSPGTGVNSPLHF; cdr3_nt: TGTGCCAGCAGTCCCGGGACAGGGGTCAACTCACCCCTCCACTTT
d_call: NA; clone_size: NA; v_call: TRBV6-5; j_call: TRBJ1-2; cdr3_aa: CASRSGPNNYGYTF; cdr3_nt: TGTGCCAGCAGATCCGGACCTAATAACTATGGCTACACCTTC
d_call: NA; clone_size: few; v_call: TRBV5-5; j_call: TRBJ1-2; cdr3_aa: CASSPRPGQGNYGYTF; cdr3_nt: TGTGCCAGCAGCCCAAGACCGGGACAAGGCAACTATGGCTACACCTTC
d_call: NA; clone_size: NA; v_call: TRBV7-8; j_call: TRBJ1-1; cdr3_aa: CASSDRRVSNTEAFF; cdr3_nt: TGTGCCAGCAGCGACCGAAGGGTCTCGAACACTGAAGCTTTCTTT
d_call: NA; clone_size: NA; v_call: TRBV18; j_call: TRBJ1-4; cdr3_aa: CASSRGGGSEKLFF; cdr3_nt: TGTGCCAGCTCACGAGGAGGGGGATCCGAAAAACTGTTTTTT
d_call: TRBD1; clone_size: NA; v_call: TRBV7-3; j_call: TRBJ1-2; cdr3_aa: CASSLTRGGEGYGYTF; cdr3_nt: TGTGCCAGCAGCTTAACGAGAGGGGGCGAAGGCTATGGCTACACCTTC
d_call: TRBD2; clone_size: NA; v_call: TRBV7-2; j_call: TRBJ2-1; cdr3_aa: CASSLYRTSGSGEQFF; cdr3_nt: TGTGCCAGCAGCCTATACCGGACTAGCGGGAGTGGTGAGCAGTTCTTC
d_call: NA; clone_size: NA; v_call: TRBV12-3/TRBV12-4; j_call: TRBJ1-1; cdr3_aa: CASTQDRYTEAFF; cdr3_nt: TGTGCCAGCACCCAGGACAGATACACTGAAGCTTTCTTT
d_call: TRBD2; clone_size: NA; v_call: TRBV11-3; j_call: TRBJ2-5; cdr3_aa: CASSEMGGGLETQYF; cdr3_nt: TGTGCCAGCAGCGAGATGGGCGGGGGGCTGGAGACCCAGTACTTC